This record looks at one T cell receptor (beta chain) sequence and its context. This record comes from a study of blood T cell repertoires in COVID-19. Study-level background: COVID-19 samples, acute and convalescent, were from the United States, Italy and Spain.

The CDR3 totals 17 residues. CDR1 and CDR2 (germline): LGHDT, YNNKEL (reference sequence). J gave up 0 bases and V 4 bases, and 9 bases lay outside the gene matches. Per the authors' pipeline: Estimates of nucleated cell counts were drawn from the amplification of reference gene primers. The data were produced by immunoSEQ multiplex PCR, yet TCRdb's version contains in-frame clones alone and is incomplete. V and J calls and clone size come straight from that table; D and trimming were deduced from the DNA. Of more than 70,000 clones in the sample, approximately 86% were seen once. Specimen: peripheral blood. This TCR was sampled from an older man with active or convalescent COVID-19. The chain employs TRBV3-1 (or the pseudogene TRBV3-2) and TRBJ1-5; 7 nucleotides align to TRBD1. The CDR3, as DNA: TGTGCCAGCAGCCCACGGACAGGCCTTTATAGCAATCAGCCCCAGCATTTT. It is translated as CASSPRTGLYSNQPQHF.